These 9 T cell receptor beta chains were sequenced from one sample in a study of blood T cell repertoires in COVID-19. Only in-frame clones appear in the TCRdb table, and some are missing; sequencing was by immunoSEQ multiplex PCR. The sample shows around 290,000 clones, 65% to 90% of them seen only once. Sequencing used peripheral blood. These TCRs come from a woman between 70 and 85 years old with COVID-19, enrolled during active disease.

The chain couples TRBV5-1 to TRBJ2-5; 12 bases match TRBD2. The CDR3 is 16 residues long. With 3 bases clipped from V and 3 bases from J, the junction kept 6 bases outside the gene matches. Germline CDR1 reads SGHRS; CDR2 reads YFSETQ. CDR3 sequence reads: CASSWGRLAGEETQYF. CDR3 nucleotide sequence: TGCGCCAGCAGCTGGGGGCGACTAGCGGGGGAAGAGACCCAGTACTTC.

This rearrangement joins TRBV5-1 to TRBJ2-2, with D possibly matching TRBD2 (5 bases). This CDR3 is built from 15 residues. V lost 4 bases and J lost 1, with 11 bases in between. Germline V gene data show CDR1 as SGHRS and CDR2 as YFSETQ. CDR3 residues: CASSRGAMNTGELFF. CDR3 DNA: TGCGCCAGCAGCCGGGGTGCCATGAACACCGGGGAGCTGTTTTTT. The full variable domain, in which reference TRBV5-1 and TRBJ2-2 provide the parts outside the CDR3, is KAGVTQTPRYLIKTRGQQVTLSCSPISGHRSVSWYQQTPGQGLQFLFEYFSETQRNKGNFPGRFSGRQFSNSRSEMNVSTLELGDSALYLCASSRGAMNTGELFFGEGSRLTVL.

The chain couples TRBV24-1 to TRBJ1-1; 9 bases are a match to TRBD1. The germline V gene has CDR1 KGHDR and CDR2 SFDVKD. Unmatched junction bases numbered 3, after V lost 7 bases and J lost 4 bases. The CDR3 spans 13 residues. CDR3 protein: CATRATGGTEAFF. As DNA, the CDR3 is TGTGCCACCAGGGCGACAGGGGGCACTGAAGCTTTCTTT.

The V gene is TRBV5-1, the J gene TRBJ1-2; a possible D gene is TRBD1 (6 bases). Germline values: CDR1 SGHRS, CDR2 YFSETQ. V gave up 1 base and J gave up 0 bases, with 7 bases separating them. This CDR3 contains 14 residues. This CDR3 reads CASSLSGANYGYTF. CDR3 sequence (DNA): TGCGCCAGCAGCTTGTCAGGGGCTAACTATGGCTACACCTTC.

With regard to this clone: A junction boundary mismatches the germline segment, possibly from a read error. This sequence joins TRBV7-6 and TRBJ1-5; D uncertain. Germline CDR1 and CDR2: SGHVS and FNYEAQ. The CDR3 totals 14 residues. CDR3 sequence (DNA): TGTGCCAGCAGCTCAGGCCCTGTGAATCGGCCCCAGCATTTT. Translation: CASSSGPVNRPQHF.

As for this clone: At the DNA level, this CDR3 is encoded by other sequences in the same sample as well. As DNA, the CDR3 is TGTGCCAGCAGTTTAACAAGGAACACTGAAGCTTTCTTT. Amino acids: CASSLTRNTEAFF. This chain links TRBV6-5 with TRBJ1-1; D is uncertain. The CDR3 extends over 13 amino acids. Trimming took off 4 bases at V and 1 base at J, with 7 bases between the two ends. Germline lookup yields CDR1 MNHEY and CDR2 SVGAGI.

The V gene is TRBV28, the J gene TRBJ1-2; a possible D gene is TRBD1 (6 bases). Germline lookup yields CDR1 MDHEN and CDR2 SYDVKM. The V and J ends lost 4 bases and 4 bases respectively, with 10 bases between them. This CDR3 comprises 13 residues. The CDR3 DNA reads as TGTGCCAGCAGTTCTACAGGGCTCTATGGCTACACCTTC. Protein sequence: CASSSTGLYGYTF.

V and J are TRBV9 and TRBJ2-3; 7 positions match TRBD2. Germline V gene lookup returns CDR1 SGDLS and CDR2 YYNGEE. The CDR3 spans 16 residues. The V gene end was trimmed by 4 bases and the J gene end by 2 bases; junction bases not matched to a gene: 10. CDR3 region: CASSPSASGLTDTQYF. The CDR3 DNA reads TGTGCCAGCAGCCCCAGCGCTAGCGGCCTCACAGATACGCAGTATTTT.

About this clone itself: This same CDR3 is encoded by further DNA sequences in the sample. V is TRBV5-1 and J is TRBJ1-2, with a weak D call TRBD1 (6 bases). Trimming removed 0 bases at V and 6 bases at J, with 6 bases between. Germline V gene lookup returns CDR1 SGHRS and CDR2 YFSETQ. CDR3 length: 12 amino acids. The CDR3: CASSLDRDGYTF. As DNA, the CDR3 is TGCGCCAGCAGCTTGGACAGGGATGGCTACACCTTC.